The clone carrying this T cell receptor (beta chain) was recorded only once. These data originate in a study of OX40 agonist ivuxolimab in advanced cancers. Study-level background: Therapy given before enrollment (anti-PD-1, anti-PD-L1 or anti-CTLA-4) was allowed, and 40% to 50% had some.

Only in-frame clones appear in the TCRdb table, and some are missing; sequencing was by immunoSEQ multiplex PCR. The sample holds tens of thousands of clones, over 90% seen once. V lost 3 bases to trimming and J lost 3 bases, with 18 bases between them. CDR3 length: 16 amino acids. The V gene's germline CDR1 is MDHEN and CDR2 SYDVKM. The chain uses TRBV28 and TRBJ2-7, with a weak D call TRBD1 (5 bases). This TCR came from an adult with an advanced solid tumor such as melanoma, head and neck, liver or kidney cancer. The sequenced sample was CD4+ or CD8+ T cells sorted from blood, obtained in a trial of the OX40 agonist ivuxolimab. The CDR3 DNA reads TGTGCCAGCAGTTTTCCCGGACACGGGTTGGGCTACGAGCAGTACTTC. Protein: CASSFPGHGLGYEQYF.